The 2 T cell receptor beta chains in this list originate from one sample, sequenced in a study of beta chain features in type 1 diabetes. Investigators reverse transcribed all isolated RNA, so they sequenced expressed TCRB transcripts. Generated by immunoSEQ multiplex PCR, the TCRdb table keeps only in-frame clones and is missing some. The sample includes 250,000 or so clones, more than 65% of them seen just once. Material for sequencing was naive CD4+ T cells from blood. These receptor sequences come from a man younger than 40 in good health.

This chain connects TRBV7-2 to TRBJ2-7; a possible D gene is TRBD2 (6 bases). The germline gives CDR1 SGHTA, CDR2 FQGNSA. Trimming pared 1 base from V and 9 bases from J, leaving 16 bases between. The CDR3 runs to 14 residues. The CDR3 sequence is CASSLGRDEHLQYF. The DNA for the CDR3 is TGTGCCAGCAGCTTAGGGAGGGATGAGCATTTGCAGTACTTC.

This sequence joins TRBV7-9 and TRBJ2-3, with TRBD2 identical over 8 bases. The CDR3 extends over 16 amino acids. V trimming: 4 bases; J trimming: 0 bases; junction bases outside the gene matches: 6. Germline CDR1 SEHNR, CDR2 FQNEAQ (reference sequence). The CDR3: CASSSQAGASTDTQYF. CDR3 coding DNA: TGTGCCAGCAGCTCTCAAGCGGGGGCCAGCACAGATACGCAGTATTTT.